These 5 T cell receptor beta chains were all obtained from the same sample, sequenced in a study of CD4 and CD8 cells across lung adenocarcinoma regions. Via MiXCR, TCRdb re-called the PCR reads, giving one row per CDR3 protein. This table has under 15,000 distinct CDR3 sequences, 53% appearing once. Sequencing was done on a sample of CD8+ T cells from the center of a lung tumor. These TCRs come from a female donor with lung adenocarcinoma. The CD4 and CD8 labels of this study may be unreliable.

This clonotype was seen only once. A junction boundary mismatches the germline segment, possibly from a read error. V usage is TRBV6-5 and J usage is TRBJ2-1, with a tentative D call TRBD1 (5 bases). The closer fit of TRBJ2-3 to the DNA end suggests the J call may be wrong. The CDR3 spans 16 residues. Germline V lookup: CDR1 MNHEY, CDR2 SVGAGI. CDR3 residues: CASSYFQGVSTDKQYF. CDR3 bases: TGTGCCAGCAGTTACTTCCAGGGTGTGAGCACAGATAAGCAGTATTTT.

The chain has TRBV7-6 and TRBJ2-5, with D possibly called TRBD1 or TRBD2 (6 bases each). The V gene's germline CDR1 is SGHVS and CDR2 FNYEAQ. The CDR3 has 16 amino acids. Trimming shortened V by 8 bases and J by 0 bases, and 19 bases separated the two germline ends. CDR3 nucleotide sequence: TGTGCCAGCGGGGGGCCCGGGGCCCGTGACCAAGAGACCCAGTACTTC. It specifies CASGGPGARDQETQYF.

This clonotype has more than one count but fewer than ten. The chain has TRBV7-6 and TRBJ2-2; tentatively, D is TRBD1 or TRBD2 (5 bases each). This CDR3 region has 15 residues. The germline V gene has CDR1 SGHVS and CDR2 FNYEAQ. V lost 5 bases and J lost 5, with 15 bases in between. This CDR3 is CASSPGPLGTGELFF. CDR3 coding DNA: TGTGCCAGCAGCCCGGGACCGCTGGGGACCGGGGAGCTGTTTTTT.

This clonotype was found once. The chain uses TRBV27 and TRBJ2-1; TRBD1 matches at 9 bases. This CDR3 contains 16 residues. Germline loops: CDR1 MNHEY, CDR2 SMNVEV (reference sequence). Trimming at V came to 5 bases and at J to 5 bases, leaving 10 bases not matched to a gene. CDR3 sequence (DNA): TGTGCCAGCAGTCCGCCCGGGACAGGGTTGCACAATGAGCAGTTCTTC. This codes for CASSPPGTGLHNEQFF.

This chain joins TRBV6-1 and TRBJ2-7, with 7 bases fitting TRBD1. The V and J ends lost 6 bases and 0 bases, in that order; junction bases with no gene match: 2. Per germline, CDR1 MNHNS and CDR2 SASEGT. The CDR3 has 13 amino acids. The CDR3 DNA sequence: TGTGCCAGCAGCGCAGGGGGCTCCTACGAGCAGTACTTC. This translates into CASSAGGSYEQYF.